This paragraph reports one TCR beta chain. These data belong to a study of CD8 T cells in Susac syndrome. CDR3 length equals 15 residues. Trimming stripped 2 bases from V and 0 bases from J, with 11 bases between. The germline V gene has CDR1 SEHNR and CDR2 FQNEAQ (reference sequence). Reverse transcription of about 0.5 to 1 ug RNA was carried out with random hexamers. TCRdb reprocessed the immunoSEQ multiplex PCR reads with MiXCR, giving one entry per CDR3 protein. The data contain approximately 150,000 distinct CDR3 sequences, 92% of them singletons. What was sequenced was CD4+ T cells from PBMCs. The J gene is TRBJ2-7, the V gene TRBV7-9, with TRBD2 as a possible D gene (5 bases). This TCR derives from a human donor in good health. The CDR3 nucleotides read TGTGCCAGCAGCTTACCCGGACTGTCCTCCTACGAGCAGTACTTC. Protein: CASSLPGLSSYEQYF. The variable domain in full, with the rest retrieved from reference TRBV7-9 and TRBJ2-7, is DTGVSQNPRHKITKRGQNVTFRCDPISEHNRLYWYRQTLGQGPEFLTYFQNEAQLEKSRLLSDRFSAERPKGSFSTLEIQRTEQGDSAMYLCASSLPGLSSYEQYFGPGTRLTVT.